A single sample gave rise to the 28 T cell receptor beta chains below, sequenced in a study of blood T cell repertoires in COVID-19 (dated by TCRdb to the early 2020s). The method behind the library was the immunoSEQ multiplex PCR assay. The table comes from immuneACCESS by way of TCRdb, which keeps in-frame sequences with V and J called. Part of the clones is missing from these tables; in studies checked, under half for an unresolved V gene and the rest for unknown reasons. The table for this sample lists 200,000 to 300,000 clones; 86% of them were counted only once. Around 5.9% of the sample belongs to the ten largest clones. Sequencing was done on a sample of peripheral blood. These receptors were collected from a man aged 60-69 years with acute or convalescent COVID-19.

This clone was detected a few times. The rearrangement uses TRBV30 and TRBJ1-1, with a possible D match to TRBD1 (6 bases). V lost 5 bases and J lost 7, with 14 bases in between. The CDR3 sequence is 12 residues long. Germline V gene sequence: CDR1 GTSNPN, CDR2 SVGIG (reference sequence). CDR3 coding DNA: TGTGCCTGGGAGCCGGACAGATATGAAGCTTTCTTT. It encodes CAWEPDRYEAFF.

The chain joins TRBV20-1 to TRBJ1-5; D may be TRBD1 (5 bases). This CDR3 is built from 11 residues. Per germline, CDR1 DFQATT and CDR2 SNEGSKA (reference sequence). The germline V and J ends were trimmed by 3 bases and 9 bases, with 9 bases remaining between them. In DNA form, the CDR3 reads TGCAGTGCTAGCCGGGGGGGGCCCCAGCATTTT. It specifies CSASRGGPQHF.

The V call is TRBV24-1, the J call TRBJ2-6; maybe TRBD1 (6 bases). Germline CDR1 reads KGHDR; CDR2 reads SFDVKD. The V and J ends lost 4 bases and 3 bases respectively, with 12 bases between them. This CDR3 has 16 residues. This CDR3 reads CATSERTQGGANVLTF. The CDR3 DNA reads TGTGCCACCAGTGAACGAACACAGGGTGGGGCCAACGTCCTGACTTTC.

The J gene is TRBJ2-1, the V gene TRBV6-6; 7 nucleotides match TRBD2. From germline, CDR1 is MNHNY and CDR2 SVGAGI (reference sequence). J gave up 5 bases and V 7 bases, and 8 bases lay outside the gene matches. The CDR3 consists of 14 residues. The CDR3 region is CASIAGAAHNEQFF. The CDR3, as DNA: TGTGCCAGCATCGCGGGAGCCGCCCACAATGAGCAGTTCTTC.

This rearrangement joins TRBV19 to TRBJ1-5, with 8 nucleotides matching TRBD1. The CDR3 length is 19 residues. J was trimmed by 0 bases and V by 1 base; bases with no gene match: 11. The germline CDR1 and CDR2 sequences are LNHDA and SQIVND (reference sequence). In nucleotides, the CDR3 is TGTGCCAGTAGTATAGGGCGCGGACAGGGCGTTAATAGCAATCAGCCCCAGCATTTT. Translated: CASSIGRGQGVNSNQPQHF.

This chain links TRBV2 with TRBJ2-7; the match to TRBD1 covers 7 bases. Germline V gives CDR1 SNHLY, CDR2 FYNNEI. CDR3 length equals 14 residues. The V gene end was trimmed by 4 bases and the J gene end by 6 bases; junction bases not matched to a gene: 9. The CDR3 DNA is TGTGCCAGCAGTGTACTAACAGGACAGGCCGAGCAGTACTTC. Protein sequence: CASSVLTGQAEQYF.

The genes are TRBV5-1 and TRBJ2-1, with 11 bases that match TRBD1. The junction had 2 bases not matched to a gene; V was cut back by 2 bases and J by 4 bases. From germline, CDR1 is SGHRS and CDR2 YFSETQ. The length of the CDR3 is 15 residues. CDR3 nucleotides: TGCGCCAGCAGCTTAGGACAGGGGGCTTACAATGAGCAGTTCTTC. It translates to CASSLGQGAYNEQFF.

This CDR3 is CASSRGGEGNYGYTF. The CDR3 DNA follows: TGTGCCAGCAGCCGAGGGGGGGAAGGAAACTATGGCTACACCTTC. The chain joins TRBV7-6 to TRBJ1-2; possible D gene TRBD1, 6 bases. Germline V gives CDR1 SGHVS, CDR2 FNYEAQ. V was clipped by 5 bases and J by 2 bases, with 15 bases between them. This CDR3 has 15 amino acids.

This chain links TRBV19 with TRBJ2-4; TRBD1 matches 12 bases. From germline, CDR1 is LNHDA and CDR2 SQIVND (reference sequence). The CDR3 is 17 amino acids. V lost 8 bases to trimming and J lost 0 bases; unmatched junction nucleotides: 8. CDR3 nucleotides: TGTGCCAGTGACCCGGGACAGGGGGCGTTAGCCAAAAACATTCAGTACTTC. Translating it yields CASDPGQGALAKNIQYF.

V is TRBV7-2 and J is TRBJ2-2; D is possibly TRBD1 (5 bases). V shed 7 bases and J shed 4 bases, with 19 bases lying between them. From germline, CDR1 is SGHTA and CDR2 FQGNSA. The CDR3 runs 16 residues. The CDR3, as DNA: TGTGCCAGCACCTCAGAAAAGGGGAAAATCACCGGGGAGCTGTTTTTT. It encodes CASTSEKGKITGELFF.

This clone came up once. The J gene is TRBJ1-2, the V gene TRBV28; perhaps TRBD1 as D (5 bases). CDR3 size: 13 residues. The V end lost 6 bases, the J end lost 8 bases, and 16 bases lay between the germline ends. Germline loops: CDR1 MDHEN, CDR2 SYDVKM. The CDR3 region is CASSPGGVEGYTF. CDR3 sequence (DNA): TGTGCCAGCAGCCCGGGGGGGGTGGAAGGCTACACCTTC.

This chain uses TRBV25-1 with TRBJ1-5; unclear D gene. The CDR3 contains 13 residues. Trimming shortened V by 7 bases and J by 2 bases, and 9 bases separated the two germline ends. Germline CDR1 MGHDK, CDR2 SYGVNS. In nucleotides, the CDR3 is TGTGCCAGCACTGGGAGGGGCAATCAGCCCCAGCATTTT. It encodes CASTGRGNQPQHF.

The V and J genes are TRBV19 and TRBJ1-2, with 7 nucleotides matching TRBD1. The CDR3 loop spans 14 amino acids. Germline trimming cut 1 base from V and 5 bases from J; bases unmatched to any gene: 4. CDR1 and CDR2 (germline): LNHDA, SQIVND (reference sequence). The CDR3 spells CASSIAGQVYGYTF. In DNA, the CDR3 is TGTGCCAGTAGTATAGCCGGACAGGTATATGGCTACACCTTC.

DNA for the CDR3: TGTGCCAGCAGCCAGAGACAGGGACGCCCCAATGAAAAACTGTTTTTT. Encoded protein: CASSQRQGRPNEKLFF. The V and J genes are TRBV11-3 and TRBJ1-4; 7 nucleotides align to TRBD1. V was pared by 5 bases and J by 5 bases, with 11 bases of the junction left unmatched. In germline, CDR1 is SGHNT, CDR2 YENEEA. The CDR3 has 16 residues. Full variable domain (rest looked up from reference TRBV11-3 and TRBJ1-4): EAGVVQSPRYKIIEKKQPVAFWCNPISGHNTLYWYLQNLGQGPELLIRYENEEAVDDSQLPKDRFSAERLKGVDSTLKIQPAELGDSAVYLCASSQRQGRPNEKLFFGSGTQLSVL.

This clone has a single count. The V and J genes are TRBV5-1 and TRBJ1-1, with D perhaps matching TRBD1 (5 bases). This CDR3 comprises 16 residues. Germline CDR1 SGHRS, CDR2 YFSETQ. V was trimmed by 0 bases and J by 0 bases, leaving 12 bases between them. The CDR3 sequence: CASSLGQTMMNTEAFF. The CDR3, as DNA: TGCGCCAGCAGCTTGGGACAGACAATGATGAACACTGAAGCTTTCTTT.

This clone was counted only a few times. This rearrangement joins TRBV6-4 to TRBJ1-6; no firm D call. The length of the CDR3 is 15 residues. Per germline, CDR1 MRHNA and CDR2 SNTAGT. The V end lost 4 bases, the J end lost 7 bases, and 14 bases lay between the germline ends. The CDR3 loop reads CASSVRGGANSPLHF. The CDR3 DNA reads TGTGCCAGCAGTGTCCGGGGTGGAGCCAATTCACCCCTCCACTTT.

The rearrangement links TRBV19 to TRBJ1-1; D gene unclear. With 5 bases removed from V and 1 base from J, the gap between germline ends came to 8 bases. Germline V gives CDR1 LNHDA, CDR2 SQIVND (reference sequence). This CDR3 contains 13 residues. CDR3 region: CASSQQKNTEAFF. For the CDR3, the DNA is TGTGCCAGTAGTCAACAGAAGAACACTGAAGCTTTCTTT.

This chain uses TRBV11-3 with TRBJ2-7, with 7 bases matching TRBD1. V dropped 8 bases and J dropped 9; count of bases not matched to a gene: 7. Germline V gives CDR1 SGHNT, CDR2 YENEEA. This CDR3 spans 11 amino acids. CDR3 loop: CASGTPGGQYF. CDR3 coding DNA: TGTGCCAGCGGAACTCCAGGGGGGCAGTACTTC.

This chain links TRBV7-6 with TRBJ2-7, with 8 nucleotides matching TRBD1. The germline gives CDR1 SGHVS, CDR2 FNYEAQ. The CDR3 is made up of 14 amino acids. The ends lost 0 bases at V and 3 bases at J; junction bases unmatched: 1. The DNA for the CDR3 is TGTGCCAGCAGCTTAGCTGGACAGGGCTACGAGCAGTACTTC. Amino acids: CASSLAGQGYEQYF.

The J gene is TRBJ2-5, the V gene TRBV7-2; 7 bases line up with TRBD1. Losses at the gene ends were 8 bases for V and 6 bases for J; bases not matched to a gene: 6. This CDR3 comprises 12 residues. The germline V gene has CDR1 SGHTA and CDR2 FQGNSA. This CDR3 reads CASAQGRQTQYF. CDR3 coding DNA: TGTGCCAGCGCACAGGGGCGACAGACCCAGTACTTC.

The genes are TRBV6-2 or TRBV6-3 and TRBJ1-5; D is unresolved. The germline V gene encodes CDR1 MNHEY and CDR2 SVGEGT. V was pared by 5 bases and J by 3 bases, with 11 bases between. The CDR3 has 14 amino acids. CDR3 in amino acids: CASSAPGNNQPQHF. The CDR3 DNA reads TGTGCCAGCAGTGCTCCCGGGAACAATCAGCCCCAGCATTTT.

In DNA form, the CDR3 reads TGTGCCAGCAGCTTAGCAGGGGGCGAAGCCCTCTACGAGCAGTACTTC. Its protein is CASSLAGGEALYEQYF. The gene calls are TRBV11-2 and TRBJ2-7, with 8 positions matching TRBD1. CDR1 is SGHAT and CDR2 is FQNNGV in the germline V gene. J lost 3 bases, V lost 1 base, and 8 bases had no gene match. CDR3 length: 16 residues.

J is TRBJ2-7 and V is TRBV27, with TRBD1 matching 8 bases. The CDR3 has 17 amino acids. CDR1 is MNHEY, CDR2 SMNVEV, per germline (reference sequence). V shed 7 bases and J 2 bases; nucleotides not matched to a gene: 16. CDR3 nucleotides: TGTGCCAGCACCTCCTACCCGCCCCGGACAGGGACCTACGAGCAGTACTTC. Encoded protein: CASTSYPPRTGTYEQYF.

The J gene is TRBJ2-3, the V gene TRBV6-5; 7 bases line up with TRBD1. Germline values: CDR1 MNHEY, CDR2 SVGAGI. Trimming cost V 2 bases and J 4 bases; bases outside gene matches: 6. The CDR3 contains 15 residues. CDR3 bases: TGTGCCAGCAGTTACACGACGACAGGGTCAGATACGCAGTATTTT. Translating gives CASSYTTTGSDTQYF.

The gene calls are TRBV14 and TRBJ2-1; 8 nucleotides line up with TRBD2. V lost 2 bases, J lost 5 bases, and 14 bases stayed unmatched. Looked up from germline, CDR1 is SGHDN and CDR2 is FVKESK. This CDR3 comprises 18 residues. The CDR3 region is CASSQKPPGTRSHNEQFF. CDR3 coding DNA: TGTGCCAGCAGCCAAAAACCCCCCGGGACTAGAAGTCACAATGAGCAGTTCTTC.

The gene calls are TRBV19 and TRBJ1-3, with D perhaps matching TRBD1 (5 bases). The CDR3 loop spans 18 amino acids. The germline CDR1 and CDR2 sequences are LNHDA and SQIVND (reference sequence). V was cut by 7 bases and J by 0 bases, with 22 bases left in between. CDR3 amino acids: CASTQPRRGRVSGNTIYF. In DNA, the CDR3 is TGTGCCAGTACCCAACCCAGGCGGGGCAGGGTCTCTGGAAACACCATATATTTT.

This clone was seen only a few times. The chain is built from TRBV28 and TRBJ2-7; TRBD1 might be the D (5 bases). In germline, CDR1 is MDHEN, CDR2 SYDVKM. CDR3 size: 15 residues. V gave up 5 bases and J gave up 6 bases, with 20 bases separating them. For the CDR3, the DNA is TGTGCCAGCAGTCCTTGGAGCAGGGATGAGAGCGAGCAGTACTTC. This translates into CASSPWSRDESEQYF.

The gene calls are TRBV19 and TRBJ2-2; 10 bases fit TRBD1. Germline CDR1 LNHDA, CDR2 SQIVND (reference sequence). The J segment lost 3 bases and the V segment lost 6 bases, leaving 10 bases of the junction unmatched. CDR3 length equals 17 residues. The CDR3 loop is CASSRLTGGFYTGELFF. The CDR3 coding sequence is TGTGCCAGTAGCAGACTGACAGGGGGCTTTTACACCGGGGAGCTGTTTTTT.